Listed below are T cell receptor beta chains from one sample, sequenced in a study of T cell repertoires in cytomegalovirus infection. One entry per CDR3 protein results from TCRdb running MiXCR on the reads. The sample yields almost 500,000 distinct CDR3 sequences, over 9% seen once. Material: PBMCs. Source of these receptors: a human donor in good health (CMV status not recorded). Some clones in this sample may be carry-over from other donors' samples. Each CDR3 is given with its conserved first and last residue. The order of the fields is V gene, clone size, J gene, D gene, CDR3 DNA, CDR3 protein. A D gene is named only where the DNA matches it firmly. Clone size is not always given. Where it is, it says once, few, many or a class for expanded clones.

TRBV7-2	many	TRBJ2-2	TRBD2	TGTGCCAGCAGCCTCGGTGATAGCGGGGGGCGTGGAACCGGGGAGCTGTTTTTT	CASSLGDSGGRGTGELFF
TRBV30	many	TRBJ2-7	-	TGTGCCTGGAAAACCTTCGGAGGGAGAGTAGGCGAGCAGTACTTC	CAWKTFGGRVGEQYF
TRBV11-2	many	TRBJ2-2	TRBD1	TGTGCCAGCACCAGACAGGGGTACACAGGGGAGCTGTTTTTT	CASTRQGYTGELFF
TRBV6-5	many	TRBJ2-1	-	TGTGCCAGCAGTCCCGAAGCGCGGCCCTCCTACAATGAGCAGTTCTTC	CASSPEARPSYNEQFF
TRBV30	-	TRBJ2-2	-	TGTGCCTGGAGTGTCGCAGGGAACACCGGGGAGCTGTTTTTT	CAWSVAGNTGELFF
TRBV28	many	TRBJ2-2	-	TGTGCCAGCAGTCCCAGGACTACGAACACCGGGGAGCTGTTTTTT	CASSPRTTNTGELFF
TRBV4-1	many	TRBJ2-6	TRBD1	TGCGCCACCCCCGGGGACAGGGGGCTTTATGGGGCCAACGTCCTGACTTTC	CATPGDRGLYGANVLTF
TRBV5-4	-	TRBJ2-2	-	TGTGCCAGCAGCTTGGCGGAGATAACCACGAACACCGGGGAGCTGTTTTTT	CASSLAEITTNTGELFF
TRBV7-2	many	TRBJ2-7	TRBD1	TGTGCCAGCAGCTCCGGGACAGTCAACTACGAGCAGTACTTC	CASSSGTVNYEQYF
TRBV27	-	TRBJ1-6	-	TGTGCCAGCAGTTTATCGAGGGGTTCACCCCTCCACTTT	CASSLSRGSPLHF
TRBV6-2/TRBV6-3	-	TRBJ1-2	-	TGTGCCAGCAGTTACTCCTGGGACACAGACACTAAGAATGGCTACACCTTC	CASSYSWDTDTKNGYTF
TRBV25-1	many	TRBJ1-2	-	TGTGCCAGCAGTGGACCTCATGGCTACACCTTC	CASSGPHGYTF
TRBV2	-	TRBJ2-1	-	TGTGCCAGCAGGGCCGACACGAGCTCCTACAATGAGCAGTTCTTC	CASRADTSSYNEQFF
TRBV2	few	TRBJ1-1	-	TGTGCCAGCAAGGGCTCTGAAGCTTTCTTT	CASKGSEAFF
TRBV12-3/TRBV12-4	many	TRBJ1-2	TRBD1	TGTGCCAGCAGTTACAGGGGGCTCACTAACTATGGCTACACCTTC	CASSYRGLTNYGYTF
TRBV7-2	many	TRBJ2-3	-	TGTGCCAGTCGGGTGTCCGCAGGCCGCTTCACAGATACGCAGTATTTT	CASRVSAGRFTDTQYF
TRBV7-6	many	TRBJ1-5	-	TGTGCCAGCAGCTTTATAGGGAAGCCCCAGCATTTT	CASSFIGKPQHF
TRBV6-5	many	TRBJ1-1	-	TGTGCCAGCACCTATTCCGGGACGAGCACTGAAGCTTTCTTT	CASTYSGTSTEAFF
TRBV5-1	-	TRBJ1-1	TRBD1	TGCGCCAGCAGCGTTTCAGGGGGGAGCACTGAAGCTTTCTTT	CASSVSGGSTEAFF
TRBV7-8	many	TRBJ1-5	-	TGTGCCAGCAGCCTTGGGAGAGGGGGGAAGCCCCAGCATTTT	CASSLGRGGKPQHF
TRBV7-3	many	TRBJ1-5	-	TGTGCCAGCAGCCTGGACAGAGGTCAGCCCCAGCATTTT	CASSLDRGQPQHF
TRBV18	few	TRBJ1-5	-	TGTGCCAGCTCACTAGGCAGTGATCAGCCCCAGCATTTT	CASSLGSDQPQHF
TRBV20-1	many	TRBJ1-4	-	TGCAGTGCCCCCCCCGGAGGCAGTGCTAATGAAAAACTGTTTTTT	CSAPPGGSANEKLFF
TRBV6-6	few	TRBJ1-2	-	TGTGCCAGCAGCCCCTTAAACTATGGCTACACCTTC	CASSPLNYGYTF
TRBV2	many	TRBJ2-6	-	TGTGCCAGCAGTGATTTTGGGCAGACCTCTGGGGCCAACGTCCTGACTTTC	CASSDFGQTSGANVLTF
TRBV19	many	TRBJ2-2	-	TGTGCCAGCAGCATCGGACAGAACACCGGGGAGCTGTTTTTT	CASSIGQNTGELFF
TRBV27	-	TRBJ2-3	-	TGTGCCAGCAGTTTAGGGCCTCTCCTCCGAGACCCAGATACGCAGTATTTT	CASSLGPLLRDPDTQYF
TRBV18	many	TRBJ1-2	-	TGTGCCAGCTCACCGGGGTTACCGGGACAAGGTTCTGGCTACACCTTC	CASSPGLPGQGSGYTF
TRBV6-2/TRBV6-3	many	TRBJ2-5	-	TGTGCCAGCAGTCCTCGACAGAGACAAGAGACCCAGTACTTC	CASSPRQRQETQYF
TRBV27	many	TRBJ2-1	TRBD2	TGTGCCAGCAGTGGACGCGGACTAGCGGGAATCTTGGGTGAGCAGTTCTTC	CASSGRGLAGILGEQFF
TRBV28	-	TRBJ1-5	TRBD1	TGTGCCAGCTGGGGGTATACAGGGGTGGAACCCCAGCATTTT	CASWGYTGVEPQHF
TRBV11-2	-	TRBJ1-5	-	TGTGCCAGCAGCTTAATCGTGCGCAGCAATCAGCCCCAGCATTTT	CASSLIVRSNQPQHF
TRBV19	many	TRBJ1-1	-	TGTGCCAGTAGTTTGAATCAGGGGTACACTGAAGCTTTCTTT	CASSLNQGYTEAFF
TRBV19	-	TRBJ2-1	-	TGTGCCAGTAGCCCGAGGAGGGTACCCCCCAATGAGCAGTTCTTC	CASSPRRVPPNEQFF
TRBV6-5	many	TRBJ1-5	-	TGTGCCAGCAGTTACAGGGGGGGGAATCAGCCCCAGCATTTT	CASSYRGGNQPQHF
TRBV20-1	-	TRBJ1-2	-	TGCAGTTCAGAGGGGGGTCTCGGTGGCTACACCTTC	CSSEGGLGGYTF
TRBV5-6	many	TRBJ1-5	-	TGTGCCAGCAGCTTGGCCCGGGTAGGGCCAAATCAGCCCCAGCATTTT	CASSLARVGPNQPQHF
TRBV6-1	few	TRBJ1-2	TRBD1	TGTGCCAGCAGTGCGACAGGGTCAGCCTATGGCTACACCTTC	CASSATGSAYGYTF
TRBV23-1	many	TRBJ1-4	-	TGCGCCAGCAGTCAATCCTTTGCAACTAATGAAAAACTGTTTTTT	CASSQSFATNEKLFF
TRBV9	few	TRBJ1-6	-	TGTGCCAGCAGCGTCGGCAGGGACACCTATAATTCACCCCTCCACTTT	CASSVGRDTYNSPLHF
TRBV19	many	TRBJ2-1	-	TGTGCCAGTACGGCTAGCGCGTACAATGAGCAGTTCTTC	CASTASAYNEQFF
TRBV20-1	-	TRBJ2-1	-	TGCAGTGCCAAAAAAGGACAGAGTCGCTCCTACAATGAGCAGTTCTTC	CSAKKGQSRSYNEQFF
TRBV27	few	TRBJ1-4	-	TGTGCCAGCATGAAGTCAACTAATGAAAAACTGTTTTTT	CASMKSTNEKLFF
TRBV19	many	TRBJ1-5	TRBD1	TGTGCCAGTATGGGGACAGGGGGAGTTCGTCAGCCCCAGCATTTT	CASMGTGGVRQPQHF
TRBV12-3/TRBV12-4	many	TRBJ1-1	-	TGTGCCACCTCCCGGACAGCCATGAACACTGAAGCTTTCTTT	CATSRTAMNTEAFF
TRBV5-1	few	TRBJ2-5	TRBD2	TGCGCCAGCAGCTTGGGATCCGGGACTAGCGGGAGGGGGATCCCCCCTCAAGAGACCCAGTACTTC	CASSLGSGTSGRGIPPQETQYF
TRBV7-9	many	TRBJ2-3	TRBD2	TGTGCCAGCAGCGTGCTAGCGGGAAGTACCTTTAGCACAGATACGCAGTATTTT	CASSVLAGSTFSTDTQYF
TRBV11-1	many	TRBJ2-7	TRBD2	TGTGCCAGCACCGGACTAGCGGGACCAATGGAGCAGTACTTC	CASTGLAGPMEQYF
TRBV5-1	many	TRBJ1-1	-	TGCGCCAGCAGCCTACGGGGGCCCCTGGCGGCCACTGAAGCTTTCTTT	CASSLRGPLAATEAFF
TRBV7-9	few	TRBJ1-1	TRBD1	TGTGCCAGCAGTTACTCCAACCGGGACAGGGGAGAAGCTTTCTTT	CASSYSNRDRGEAFF
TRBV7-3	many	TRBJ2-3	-	TGTGCCAGCAGTCTCTCCGGGGCCACTGATACGCAGTATTTT	CASSLSGATDTQYF
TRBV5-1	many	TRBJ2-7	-	TGCGCCAGCAGCTTGGCCGTCCACTACGAGCAGTACTTC	CASSLAVHYEQYF